The T cell receptor (beta chain) under discussion was sequenced for a study of CD8+ T cells in alopecia areata. Background on the study: Each recipient was a roughly 7-11-week-old female C3H/HeJ mouse given skin from a roughly 6-12-month-old C3H/HeJ donor with spontaneous alopecia. Overall study results and limits: Scalp sequencing captures resident alphabeta T cells of normal skin too. TCRs were shared less clearly across patients than in mice, possibly for HLA-related reasons.

V lost 2 bases to trimming and J lost 0 bases, with 8 bases between them. The germline CDR1 and CDR2 sequences are SGHSN and HYEKVE. The CDR3 loop spans 14 amino acids. This clone was found many times. Its antigen is as yet unknown. Each gene name is a mouse one. With the read ending 4 residues before the CDR3 end, the germline J gene is used to fill in that end. RNA, once extracted, was reverse transcribed into cDNA for use as the sequencing template. Produced via immunoSEQ multiplex PCR; TCRdb's table is partial and in-frame only. Altogether about 6,000 clones were found in the sample, and no singletons occur. Cells from pooled cutaneous lymph nodes were sorted by CD4, CD8alpha, NKG2D, NKG2ACE and other markers.

The sequence was obtained from a C3H/HeJ mouse with alopecia areata. MHC haplotype of the mouse line: H2-k. Sample: CD8+ T cells sorted from a lymph node. The J gene is TRBJ2-5, the V gene TRBV12-1; maybe TRBD1 (6 bases). CDR3 region: CASSPGHNQDTQYF. The part of the CDR3 DNA that was read is TGTGCCAGCTCTCCGGGACATAACCAAGAC. The variable domain in full, completed from reference TRBV12-1 and TRBJ2-5, reads DSGVVQSPRHIIKEKGGRSVLTCIPISGHSNVVWYQQTLGKELKFLIQHYEKVERDKGFLPSRFSVQQFDDYHSEMNMSALELEDSAMYFCASSPGHNQDTQYFGPGTRLLVL.